These 26 T cell receptor beta chains were all obtained from the same sample, sequenced in a study of CD8 T cells in Susac syndrome. Random hexamers served to reverse transcribe roughly 0.5 to 1 ug RNA. TCRdb independently ran MiXCR on the immunoSEQ multiplex PCR reads; one entry per CDR3 protein. Of tens of thousands of distinct CDR3 sequences in the sample, roughly 91% are singletons; the top ten hold 0.5% to 0.6%. The sequenced material came from CD8+ T cells from PBMCs. Receptors were obtained from a human donor with multiple sclerosis.

The chain combines TRBV6-5 with TRBJ2-1; no clear D gene. The V end lost 0 bases, the J end lost 5 bases, and 11 bases lay between the germline ends. The CDR3 loop spans 15 amino acids. The germline gives CDR1 MNHEY, CDR2 SVGAGI. DNA for the CDR3: TGTGCCAGCAGTTACTCTGGTGGCAGTCACAATGAGCAGTTCTTC. This gives the protein CASSYSGGSHNEQFF.

The chain carries TRBV9 and TRBJ2-1; D is possibly TRBD1 (6 bases). From germline, CDR1 is SGDLS and CDR2 YYNGEE. V dropped 4 bases and J dropped 6 bases, with 17 bases sitting between them. The CDR3 runs 15 residues. The CDR3 region is CASSLGGDPLNEQFF. The CDR3 DNA reads as TGTGCCAGCAGCTTAGGGGGAGACCCCCTCAATGAGCAGTTCTTC.

This clonotype was counted only a few times. The chain has TRBV7-3 and TRBJ2-3; tentative D call: TRBD2 (7 bases). The V and J ends lost 5 bases and 3 bases respectively, with 15 bases between them. The CDR3 totals 15 residues. Germline V gene sequence: CDR1 SGHTA, CDR2 FQGTGA. The CDR3 spells CASSPGGGPTDTQYF. The CDR3 DNA is TGTGCCAGCAGCCCTGGGGGGGGGCCGACAGATACGCAGTATTTT.

This chain joins TRBV4-3 and TRBJ2-1, with TRBD2 matching over 13 bases. The CDR3 totals 15 residues. The germline V gene has CDR1 LGHNA and CDR2 YSLEER. V lost 2 bases to trimming and J lost 9 bases; unmatched junction nucleotides: 4. The CDR3 DNA follows: TGCGCCAGCAGCCAAACTAGCGGGAGGGCCGTTGAGCAGTTCTTC. Translated, it gives CASSQTSGRAVEQFF.

The genes are TRBV6-1 and TRBJ2-1; D possibly uses TRBD1 or TRBD2 (6 bases each). V was clipped by 5 bases and J by 7 bases, with 24 bases between them. CDR1 is MNHNS and CDR2 is SASEGT in the germline V gene. This CDR3 is built from 17 residues. Here the CDR3 reads CASSQEGGPGPGNEQFF. The DNA for the CDR3 is TGTGCCAGCAGTCAAGAAGGGGGGCCTGGCCCGGGGAATGAGCAGTTCTTC.

The chain recombines TRBV27 with TRBJ2-3, with 9 positions matching TRBD2. The CDR3 is 15 amino acids. V gave up 6 bases and J gave up 2 bases; unmatched junction bases: 6. CDR1 and CDR2 from the germline V gene are MNHEY and SMNVEV (reference sequence). The CDR3 loop reads CASSTRGGLTDTQYF. The CDR3 nucleotides read TGTGCCAGCAGCACGCGGGGGGGTCTCACAGATACGCAGTATTTT.

The chain carries TRBV3-1 and TRBJ1-4; TRBD1 aligns across 7 bases. After removal of 3 bases from V and 2 bases from J, the junction contained 3 bases not matched to a gene. From germline, CDR1 is LGHDT and CDR2 YNNKEL (reference sequence). This CDR3 region has 15 residues. Written as DNA, the CDR3 is TGTGCCAGCAGCCAGAAGACAGGGACTAATGAAAAACTGTTTTTT. As protein: CASSQKTGTNEKLFF.

The chain carries TRBV20-1 and TRBJ2-7; D is possibly TRBD2 (6 bases). This CDR3 comprises 17 residues. Germline CDR1 reads DFQATT; CDR2 reads SNEGSKA (reference sequence). V was shortened by 6 bases and J by 7 bases, with 31 bases between the two germline ends. Here the CDR3 DNA reads TGCAGTGCAGCTCTAGCGTCACGGAGTCGTGGCGTTCGGGAGCAGTACTTC. Amino acid sequence: CSAALASRSRGVREQYF.

CDR3 in amino acids: CASSDWGPYEQYF. CDR3 nucleotides: TGTGCCAGCAGTGACTGGGGACCCTACGAGCAGTACTTC. The chain joins TRBV6-1 to TRBJ2-7; D tentatively reads TRBD1 or TRBD2 (5 bases each). Germline CDR1 MNHNS, CDR2 SASEGT. The germline V and J ends were trimmed by 3 bases and 2 bases, with 8 bases remaining between them. The CDR3 covers 13 residues.

The chain employs TRBV9 and TRBJ2-5; the D gene is possibly TRBD2 (6 bases). Trimming cost V 0 bases and J 5 bases, with 14 bases left between them. Per the germline V gene, CDR1 is SGDLS and CDR2 is YYNGEE. This CDR3 has 15 amino acids. This CDR3 is CASSVVPEGGETQYF. CDR3 in DNA: TGTGCCAGCAGCGTAGTACCGGAGGGCGGCGAGACCCAGTACTTC.

The rearrangement uses TRBV19 and TRBJ2-5, with 7 nucleotides matching TRBD1. In germline, CDR1 is LNHDA, CDR2 SQIVND (reference sequence). This CDR3 has 15 residues. The ends lost 1 base at V and 5 bases at J; junction bases unmatched: 7. CDR3 coding DNA: TGTGCCAGTAGTATAGGACAGGGTTTTCCGGAGACCCAGTACTTC. It encodes CASSIGQGFPETQYF.

The chain couples TRBV27 to TRBJ2-7; D is unclear. Germline V CDR1 and CDR2: MNHEY, SMNVEV (reference sequence). With 5 bases removed from V and 4 bases from J, the gap between germline ends came to 18 bases. This CDR3 spans 15 amino acids. CDR3 residues: CASSPAGTMVYEQYF. The CDR3, as DNA: TGTGCCAGCAGTCCCGCCGGAACAATGGTTTACGAGCAGTACTTC.

The chain employs TRBV28 and TRBJ2-1, with D unclear. V was cut by 5 bases and J by 3 bases, with 8 bases left in between. The germline CDR1 and CDR2 sequences are MDHEN and SYDVKM. The CDR3 is made up of 13 amino acids. The CDR3 region is CASSIGYYNEQFF. The CDR3 DNA is TGTGCCAGCAGTATAGGGTACTACAATGAGCAGTTCTTC.

This chain uses TRBV28 with TRBJ2-2; the D call may be TRBD1 or TRBD2 (5 bases each). V was shortened by 8 bases and J by 4 bases, with 23 bases between the two germline ends. Germline V gene data show CDR1 as MDHEN and CDR2 as SYDVKM. The CDR3 totals 17 residues. CDR3 in amino acids: CASEHTGWEGTTGELFF. For the CDR3, the DNA is TGTGCCAGCGAACACACCGGGTGGGAAGGGACCACCGGGGAGCTGTTTTTT.

This clonotype was counted once. The chain couples TRBV19 to TRBJ2-1; D possibly matches TRBD1 or TRBD2 (6 bases each). The ends were cut back, 5 bases at V and 4 bases at J, with 15 bases in the middle. CDR1 is LNHDA and CDR2 is SQIVND in the germline V gene (reference sequence). The CDR3 runs 15 residues. The CDR3 DNA is TGTGCCAGTAGTTCTCTGAGGGGGGCTTACAATGAGCAGTTCTTC. Translated, it gives CASSSLRGAYNEQFF.

This rearrangement joins TRBV30 to TRBJ2-3; no reliable D call. Germline V CDR1 and CDR2: GTSNPN, SVGIG (reference sequence). V gave up 0 bases and J gave up 1 base, with 5 bases separating them. The CDR3 length is 13 residues. The CDR3 protein is CAWSVIGTDTQYF. The CDR3 DNA reads TGTGCCTGGAGTGTGATCGGCACAGATACGCAGTATTTT.

In this sample, this clonotype turned up once. DNA for the CDR3: TGCGCCAGCAGCTTGCGCCAGGGGGCAAAAGAGCAGTACTTC. Protein: CASSLRQGAKEQYF. The chain links TRBV5-1 to TRBJ2-7; 8 nucleotides agree with TRBD1. The CDR3 spans 14 residues. Germline V CDR1 and CDR2: SGHRS, YFSETQ. The junction had 7 bases not matched to a gene; V was cut back by 1 base and J by 7 bases.

V and J are TRBV18 and TRBJ2-1; unclear D gene. This CDR3 region has 16 residues. Trimming shortened V by 2 bases and J by 8 bases, and 19 bases separated the two germline ends. Germline CDR1 is KGHSH and CDR2 is LQKENI. The CDR3 spells CASSPEAIPPLDEQFF. The DNA of the CDR3 is TGTGCCAGCTCACCAGAGGCGATTCCCCCTTTAGATGAGCAGTTCTTC.

This chain connects TRBV20-1 to TRBJ2-3; D remains unclear. The CDR3 runs 16 residues. Germline CDR1 and CDR2: DFQATT and SNEGSKA (reference sequence). The ends were cut back, 0 bases at V and 2 bases at J, with 15 bases in the middle. The CDR3 region is CSARDPVALPTDTQYF. CDR3 coding DNA: TGCAGTGCTAGAGATCCGGTGGCTCTACCCACAGATACGCAGTATTTT.

This chain links TRBV13 with TRBJ1-1; D remains unclear. V lost 3 bases, J lost 5 bases, and 13 bases lay in between. Per germline, CDR1 PRHDT and CDR2 FYEKMQ (reference sequence). The CDR3 is 14 residues long. This CDR3 is CASSFDTGRTEAFF. The CDR3 DNA reads as TGTGCCAGCAGCTTCGACACCGGAAGAACTGAAGCTTTCTTT. Full variable domain (outside the CDR3, taken from reference TRBV13 and TRBJ1-1): AAGVIQSPRHLIKEKRETATLKCYPIPRHDTVYWYQQGPGQDPQFLISFYEKMQSDKGSIPDRFSAQQFSDYHSELNMSSLELGDSALYFCASSFDTGRTEAFFGQGTRLTVV.

The chain employs TRBV28 and TRBJ1-1, with D possibly matching TRBD1 (5 bases). This CDR3 is built from 14 residues. Between the trimmed V and J ends, which lost 5 bases and 5 bases, there was a span of 15 bases. The germline V gene encodes CDR1 MDHEN and CDR2 SYDVKM. This chain's CDR3 is CASSPGLWGTEAFF. The CDR3 coding sequence is TGTGCCAGCAGTCCGGGACTTTGGGGGACTGAAGCTTTCTTT.

The gene calls are TRBV12-3 or TRBV12-4 and TRBJ2-3, with 11 bases lining up with TRBD2. J gave up 5 bases and V 3 bases, and 10 bases lay outside the gene matches. The CDR3 is 17 residues long. Written as DNA, the CDR3 is TGTGCCAGCAGTTTCTTCGCTAGCGGGAGGTCGATAGATACGCAGTATTTT. Translation gives CASSFFASGRSIDTQYF.

This sequence joins TRBV9 and TRBJ2-3; D call uncertain. The ends were cut back, 0 bases at V and 5 bases at J, with 4 bases in the middle. Germline assignment: CDR1 SGDLS and CDR2 YYNGEE. This CDR3 spans 12 amino acids. CDR3 bases: TGTGCCAGCAGCGTAGAAGAAGATACGCAGTATTTT. This sequence encodes CASSVEEDTQYF.

The chain has TRBV25-1 and TRBJ1-1; 7 nucleotides agree with TRBD1. From germline, CDR1 is MGHDK and CDR2 SYGVNS. CDR3 length: 18 amino acids. V dropped 3 bases and J dropped 1; count of bases not matched to a gene: 14. In DNA form, the CDR3 reads TGTGCCAGCAGTGACTATTCCCTAGGGGGCCAAACGAACACTGAAGCTTTCTTT. Its translation: CASSDYSLGGQTNTEAFF. The whole variable domain, remainder taken from reference TRBV25-1 and TRBJ1-1, is EADIYQTPRYLVIGTGKKITLECSQTMGHDKMYWYQQDPGMELHLIHYSYGVNSTEKGDLSSESTVSRIRTEHFPLTLESARPSHTSQYLCASSDYSLGGQTNTEAFFGQGTRLTVV.

CDR3 coding DNA: TGTGCCAGCAGCCAAGCCGGGACTAGCGGGCCTACAGATACGCAGTATTTT. Translating it yields CASSQAGTSGPTDTQYF. This chain joins TRBV3-1 and TRBJ2-3; 12 bases line up with TRBD2. CDR3 size: 17 residues. Germline lookup yields CDR1 LGHDT and CDR2 YNNKEL (reference sequence). With 1 base clipped from V and 3 bases from J, the junction kept 5 bases outside the gene matches.

The chain employs TRBV5-1 and TRBJ2-5, with 11 bases that match TRBD1. Germline V gene data show CDR1 as SGHRS and CDR2 as YFSETQ. Unmatched junction bases numbered 3, after V lost 4 bases and J lost 4 bases. The CDR3 consists of 14 residues. The CDR3 spells CASSGTGGLETQYF. In DNA form, the CDR3 reads TGCGCCAGCAGCGGGACAGGGGGTCTAGAGACCCAGTACTTC.